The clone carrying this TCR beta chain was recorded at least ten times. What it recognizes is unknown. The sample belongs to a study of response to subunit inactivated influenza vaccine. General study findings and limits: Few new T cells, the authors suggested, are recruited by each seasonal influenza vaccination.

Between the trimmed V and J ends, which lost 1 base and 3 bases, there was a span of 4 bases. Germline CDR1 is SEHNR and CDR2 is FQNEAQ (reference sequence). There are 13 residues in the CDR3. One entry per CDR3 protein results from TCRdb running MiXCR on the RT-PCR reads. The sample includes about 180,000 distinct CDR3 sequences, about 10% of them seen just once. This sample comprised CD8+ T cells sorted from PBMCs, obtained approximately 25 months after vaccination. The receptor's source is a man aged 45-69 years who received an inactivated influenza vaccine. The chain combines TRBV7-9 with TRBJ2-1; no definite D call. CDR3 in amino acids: CASSLELYNEQFF. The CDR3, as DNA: TGTGCCAGCAGCTTAGAGCTCTACAATGAGCAGTTCTTC.